The 8 T cell receptor beta chains given below trace back to one sample, sequenced in a study of monozygotic twins with inflammatory bowel disease. TCRdb re-called the 5' RACE reads and catalogs CDR3 proteins one per entry, DNA excluded. This repertoire comprises about 130,000 distinct CDR3 sequences; its ten largest clones make up 0.95% to 1.5%. The sample taken for sequencing was blood. The receptors were sampled from a human donor with ulcerative colitis or Crohn's disease, or a healthy co-twin of an affected twin (not recorded which).

V gene TRBV27 combines with J gene TRBJ2-5; TCRdb selects TRBD1, and the lack of DNA leaves this call unchecked. From germline, CDR1 is MNHEY and CDR2 SMNVEV (reference sequence). The CDR3 runs to 13 residues. CDR3 residues: CASRYGQQETQYF.

This chain uses TRBV12-3 or TRBV12-4 with TRBJ2-5. The CDR3 sequence is 13 residues long. The CDR3 is CASSWSQQETQYF.

The rearrangement uses TRBV20-1 and TRBJ2-7; TCRdb designates TRBD2, a call that cannot be tested without DNA. The V gene's germline CDR1 is DFQATT and CDR2 SNEGSKA (reference sequence). This CDR3 contains 13 residues. The CDR3: CRTGLAGAYEQYF.

This sequence joins TRBV6-1 and TRBJ2-2; the TRBD2 assignment by TCRdb is unverifiable without DNA. Germline V gene data show CDR1 as MNHNS and CDR2 as SASEGT. The length of the CDR3 is 16 residues. This CDR3 is CASRRTSGSSAGELFF.

This sequence joins TRBV6-5 and TRBJ1-5; checking the TCRdb D call of TRBD1 is not possible without DNA. CDR1 is MNHEY, CDR2 SVGAGI, per germline. The CDR3 sequence is 14 residues long. The CDR3 sequence is CASSSQGDNQPQHF.

This chain joins TRBV5-1 and TRBJ1-2; TCRdb's D call, TRBD1, is unchecked because there is no DNA. Germline V gene data show CDR1 as SGHRS and CDR2 as YFSETQ. This CDR3 is built from 13 residues. The CDR3 region is CASSPGQGWGYTF.

This chain links TRBV19 with TRBJ2-3. From germline, CDR1 is LNHDA and CDR2 SQIVND (reference sequence). The CDR3 is 14 residues long. This CDR3 reads CASSAFSSTDTQYF.

The rearrangement joins TRBV6-6 to TRBJ2-2. Germline V gives CDR1 MNHNY, CDR2 SVGAGI (reference sequence). The CDR3 covers 13 residues. This CDR3 is CASSSGPASELFF.